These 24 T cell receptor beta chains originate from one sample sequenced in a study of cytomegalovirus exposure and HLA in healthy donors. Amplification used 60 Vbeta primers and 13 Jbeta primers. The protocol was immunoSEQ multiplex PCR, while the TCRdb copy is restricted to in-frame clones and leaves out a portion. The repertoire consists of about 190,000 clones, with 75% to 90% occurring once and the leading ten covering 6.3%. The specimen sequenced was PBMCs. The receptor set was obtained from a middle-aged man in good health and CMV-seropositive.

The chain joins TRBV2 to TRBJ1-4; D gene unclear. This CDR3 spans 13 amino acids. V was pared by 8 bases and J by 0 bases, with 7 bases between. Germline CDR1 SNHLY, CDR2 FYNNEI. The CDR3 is CASSRATNEKLFF. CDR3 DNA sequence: TGTGCCAGCTCCCGAGCAACTAATGAAAAACTGTTTTTT.

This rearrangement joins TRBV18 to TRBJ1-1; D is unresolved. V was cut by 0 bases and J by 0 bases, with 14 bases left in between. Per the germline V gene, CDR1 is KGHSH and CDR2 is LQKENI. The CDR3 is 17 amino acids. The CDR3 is CASSPPFGEGMNTEAFF. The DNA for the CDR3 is TGTGCCAGCTCACCACCTTTCGGGGAAGGAATGAACACTGAAGCTTTCTTT.

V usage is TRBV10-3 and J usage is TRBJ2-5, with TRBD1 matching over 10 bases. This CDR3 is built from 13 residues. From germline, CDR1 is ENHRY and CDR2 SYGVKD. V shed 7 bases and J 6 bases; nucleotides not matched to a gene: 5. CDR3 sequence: CAITRDRGQTQYF. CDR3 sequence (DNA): TGTGCCATCACCCGGGACAGGGGCCAGACCCAGTACTTC.

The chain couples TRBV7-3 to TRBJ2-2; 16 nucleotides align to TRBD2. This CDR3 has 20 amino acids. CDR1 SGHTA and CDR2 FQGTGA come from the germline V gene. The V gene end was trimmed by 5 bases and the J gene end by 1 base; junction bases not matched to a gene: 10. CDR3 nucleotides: TGTGCCAGCAGCGCCTCCGGGACTAGCGGGGGGGTGCTGAACACCGGGGAGCTGTTTTTT. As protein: CASSASGTSGGVLNTGELFF.

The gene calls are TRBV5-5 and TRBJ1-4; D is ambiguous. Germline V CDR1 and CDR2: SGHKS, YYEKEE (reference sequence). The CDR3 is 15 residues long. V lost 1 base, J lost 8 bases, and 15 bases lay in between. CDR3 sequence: CASSLSNGRPEKLFF. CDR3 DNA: TGTGCCAGCAGCTTGAGTAACGGGAGACCCGAAAAACTGTTTTTT.

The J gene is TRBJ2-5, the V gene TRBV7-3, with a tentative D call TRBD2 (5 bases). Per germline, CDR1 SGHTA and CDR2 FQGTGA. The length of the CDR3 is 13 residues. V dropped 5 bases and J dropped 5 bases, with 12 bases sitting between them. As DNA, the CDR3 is TGTGCCAGCAGCCGAGGACTCTCTGAGACCCAGTACTTC. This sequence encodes CASSRGLSETQYF.

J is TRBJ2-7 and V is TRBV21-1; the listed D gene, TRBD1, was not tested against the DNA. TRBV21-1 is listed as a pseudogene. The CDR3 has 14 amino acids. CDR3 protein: CASNSGQAIYEQYF. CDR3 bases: TGTGCCAGCAACTCGGGACAGGCCATCTACGAGCAGTACTTC.

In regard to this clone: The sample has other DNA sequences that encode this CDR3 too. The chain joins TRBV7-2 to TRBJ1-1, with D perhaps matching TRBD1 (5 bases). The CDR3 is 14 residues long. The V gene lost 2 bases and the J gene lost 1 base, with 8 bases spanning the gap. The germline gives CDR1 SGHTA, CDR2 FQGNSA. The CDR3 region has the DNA TGTGCCAGCAGCTTACGGGACTCGAACACTGAAGCTTTCTTT. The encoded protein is CASSLRDSNTEAFF.

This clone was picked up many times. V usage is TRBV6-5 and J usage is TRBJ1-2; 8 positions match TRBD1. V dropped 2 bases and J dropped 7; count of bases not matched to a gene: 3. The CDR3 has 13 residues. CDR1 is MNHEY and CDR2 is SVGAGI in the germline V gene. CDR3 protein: CASSYPTGGGYTF. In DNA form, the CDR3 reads TGTGCCAGCAGTTACCCCACAGGGGGTGGCTACACCTTC.

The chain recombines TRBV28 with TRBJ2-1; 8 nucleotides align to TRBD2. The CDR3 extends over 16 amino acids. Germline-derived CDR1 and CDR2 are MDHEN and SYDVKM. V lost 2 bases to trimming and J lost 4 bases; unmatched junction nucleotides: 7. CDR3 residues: CASSLKGGGTYNEQFF. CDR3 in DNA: TGTGCCAGCAGTTTAAAAGGCGGGGGGACTTACAATGAGCAGTTCTTC.

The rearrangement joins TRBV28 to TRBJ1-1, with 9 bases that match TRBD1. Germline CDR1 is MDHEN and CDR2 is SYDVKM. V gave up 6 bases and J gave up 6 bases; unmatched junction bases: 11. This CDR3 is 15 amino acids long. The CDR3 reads CASRPPGQGIPEAFF. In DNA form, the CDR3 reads TGTGCCAGCAGACCACCGGGACAGGGTATACCTGAAGCTTTCTTT.

The CDR3 DNA reads as TGTGCCAGCAGCCGCCGCAGGGTTAGCACAGATACGCAGTATTTT. Translated: CASSRRRVSTDTQYF. The J gene is TRBJ2-3, the V gene TRBV7-2; D is perhaps TRBD1 (5 bases). The CDR3 contains 15 residues. V was trimmed by 5 bases and J by 0 bases, leaving 12 bases between them. Germline values: CDR1 SGHTA, CDR2 FQGNSA. Filled out from reference TRBV7-2 and TRBJ2-3, the complete variable domain reads GAGVSQSPSNKVTEKGKDVELRCDPISGHTALYWYRQSLGQGLEFLIYFQGNSAPDKSGLPSDRFSAERTGGSVSTLTIQRTQQEDSAVYLCASSRRRVSTDTQYFGPGTRLTVL.

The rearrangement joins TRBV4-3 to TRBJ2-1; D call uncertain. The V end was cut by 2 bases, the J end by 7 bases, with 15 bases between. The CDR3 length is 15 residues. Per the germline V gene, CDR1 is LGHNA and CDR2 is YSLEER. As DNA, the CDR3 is TGCGCCAGCAGCCAAAACGCCCTAACCGGGAATGAGCAGTTCTTC. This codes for CASSQNALTGNEQFF.

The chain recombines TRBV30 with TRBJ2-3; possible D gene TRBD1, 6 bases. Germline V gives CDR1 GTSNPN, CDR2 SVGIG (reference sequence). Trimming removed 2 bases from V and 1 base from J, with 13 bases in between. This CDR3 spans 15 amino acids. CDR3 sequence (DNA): TGTGCCTGGAGTACTTTGGGGGCCCGCACAGATACGCAGTATTTT. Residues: CAWSTLGARTDTQYF.

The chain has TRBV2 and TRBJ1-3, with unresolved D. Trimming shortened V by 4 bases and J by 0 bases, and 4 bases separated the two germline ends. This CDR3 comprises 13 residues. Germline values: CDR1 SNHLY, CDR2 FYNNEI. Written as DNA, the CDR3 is TGTGCCAGCAGTGGACTCTCTGGAAACACCATATATTTT. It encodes CASSGLSGNTIYF. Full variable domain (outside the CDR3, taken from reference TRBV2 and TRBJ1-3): EPEVTQTPSHQVTQMGQEVILRCVPISNHLYFYWYRQILGQKVEFLVSFYNNEISEKSEIFDDQFSVERPDGSNFTLKIRSTKLEDSAMYFCASSGLSGNTIYFGEGSWLTVV.

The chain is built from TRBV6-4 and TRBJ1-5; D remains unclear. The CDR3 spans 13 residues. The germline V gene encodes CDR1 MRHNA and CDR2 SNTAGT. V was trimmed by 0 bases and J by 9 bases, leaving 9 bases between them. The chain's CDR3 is CASSDSEGLPQHF. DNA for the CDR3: TGTGCCAGCAGTGACTCTGAGGGTCTGCCCCAGCATTTT.

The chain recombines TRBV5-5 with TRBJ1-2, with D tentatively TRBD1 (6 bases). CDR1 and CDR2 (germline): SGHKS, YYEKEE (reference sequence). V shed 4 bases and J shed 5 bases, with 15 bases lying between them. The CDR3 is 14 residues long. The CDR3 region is CASSTPTGSYGYTF. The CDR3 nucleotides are TGTGCCAGCAGCACCCCCACAGGGTCTTATGGCTACACCTTC.

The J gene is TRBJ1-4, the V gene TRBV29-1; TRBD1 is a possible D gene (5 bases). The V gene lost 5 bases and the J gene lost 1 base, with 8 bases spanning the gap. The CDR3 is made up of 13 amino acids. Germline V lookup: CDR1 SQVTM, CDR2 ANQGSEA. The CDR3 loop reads CSVRDRTNEKLFF. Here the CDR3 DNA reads TGCAGCGTTAGAGACAGAACTAATGAAAAACTGTTTTTT.

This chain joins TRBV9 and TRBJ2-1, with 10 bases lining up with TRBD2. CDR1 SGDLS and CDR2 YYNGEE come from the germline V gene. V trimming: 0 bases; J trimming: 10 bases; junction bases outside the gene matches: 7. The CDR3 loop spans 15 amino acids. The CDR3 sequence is CASSVGSGGASEQFF. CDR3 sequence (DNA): TGTGCCAGCAGCGTAGGAAGCGGGGGGGCCTCCGAGCAGTTCTTC. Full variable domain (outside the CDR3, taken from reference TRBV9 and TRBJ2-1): DSGVTQTPKHLITATGQRVTLRCSPRSGDLSVYWYQQSLDQGLQFLIQYYNGEERAKGNILERFSAQQFPDLHSELNLSSLELGDSALYFCASSVGSGGASEQFFGPGTRLTVL.

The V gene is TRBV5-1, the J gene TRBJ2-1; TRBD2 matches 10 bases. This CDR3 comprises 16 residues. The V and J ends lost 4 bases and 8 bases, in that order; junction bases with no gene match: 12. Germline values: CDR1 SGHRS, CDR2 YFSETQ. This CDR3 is CASSPSISGGAYEQFF. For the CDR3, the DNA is TGCGCCAGCAGCCCGTCAATCAGCGGGGGGGCTTATGAGCAGTTCTTC. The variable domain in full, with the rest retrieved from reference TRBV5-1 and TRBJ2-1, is KAGVTQTPRYLIKTRGQQVTLSCSPISGHRSVSWYQQTPGQGLQFLFEYFSETQRNKGNFPGRFSGRQFSNSRSEMNVSTLELGDSALYLCASSPSISGGAYEQFFGPGTRLTVL.

The CDR3 here is CASSLTSGGTYEQYF. In DNA, the CDR3 is TGTGCCAGCAGCTTGACTAGCGGGGGGACCTACGAGCAGTACTTC. V and J are TRBV7-3 and TRBJ2-7, with 13 bases that match TRBD2. The germline V gene has CDR1 SGHTA and CDR2 FQGTGA. With 3 bases clipped from V and 2 bases from J, the junction kept 1 base outside the gene matches. The CDR3 runs 15 residues.

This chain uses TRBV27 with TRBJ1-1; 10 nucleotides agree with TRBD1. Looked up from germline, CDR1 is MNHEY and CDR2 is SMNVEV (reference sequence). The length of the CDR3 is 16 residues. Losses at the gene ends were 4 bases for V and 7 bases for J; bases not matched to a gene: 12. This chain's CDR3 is CASSSIWTGGKIEAFF. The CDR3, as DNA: TGTGCCAGCAGTTCAATTTGGACAGGGGGTAAAATTGAAGCTTTCTTT.

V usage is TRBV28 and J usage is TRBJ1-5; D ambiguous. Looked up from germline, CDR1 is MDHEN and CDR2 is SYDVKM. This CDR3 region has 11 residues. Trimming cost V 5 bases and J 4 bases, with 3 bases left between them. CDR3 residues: CASSINQPQHF. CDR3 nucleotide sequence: TGTGCCAGCAGTATAAATCAGCCCCAGCATTTT. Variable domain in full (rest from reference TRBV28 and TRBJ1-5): DVKVTQSSRYLVKRTGEKVFLECVQDMDHENMFWYRQDPGLGLRLIYFSYDVKMKEKGDIPEGYSVSREKKERFSLILESASTNQTSMYLCASSINQPQHFGDGTRLSIL.

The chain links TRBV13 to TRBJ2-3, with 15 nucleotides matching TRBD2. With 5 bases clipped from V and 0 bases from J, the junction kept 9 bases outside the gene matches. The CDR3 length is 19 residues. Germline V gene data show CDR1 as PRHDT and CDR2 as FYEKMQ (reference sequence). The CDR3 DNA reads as TGTGCCAGCAGCCAGGGACTAGCGGGGGGCGCACCTAGCACAGATACGCAGTATTTT. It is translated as CASSQGLAGGAPSTDTQYF.